The sequence of this TCR beta chain was determined in a study of T-cell reconstitution after alpha-beta-depleted transplantation in children. Germline CDR1 and CDR2: DFQATT and SNEGSKA (reference sequence). The CDR3 loop spans 12 amino acids. V was cut by 0 bases and J by 6 bases, with 6 bases left in between. Unique molecular identifiers were incorporated when the TCRbeta library was constructed. TCRdb re-called the PCR reads with MiXCR, one entry per CDR3 protein. Of roughly 500,000 distinct CDR3 sequences listed, approximately 30% are singletons. V is TRBV20-1 and J is TRBJ2-1; weak D call: TRBD1 (5 bases). Sequences were derived from PBMCs from the stem cell graft donor, sampled from the stem cell graft. The clonotype originates from a human donor who donated a stem cell graft to a child with aplastic anemia. The CDR3 sequence is CSARDGANEQFF. The DNA for the CDR3 is TGCAGTGCTAGAGATGGGGCCAATGAGCAGTTCTTC.